These 19 T cell receptor beta chains share one sample of origin, sequenced in a study of T cell clones after liver transplantation. Sequencing was performed with immunoSEQ multiplex PCR; in TCRdb, only in-frame clones are kept and a portion is missing. The table lists 40,000 to 55,000 clones, 55% to 75% of them singletons. The sample was CD4+ T cells from blood, taken approximately 52 months after liver transplant. The source is a human patient who received a liver transplant. The T cells may partly be graft donor cells.

This clone ranks as medium-sized (0.01 to 0.1%). The chain is built from TRBV6-5 and TRBJ1-2; D ambiguous. Trimming shortened V by 2 bases and J by 7 bases, and 5 bases separated the two germline ends. Germline V CDR1 and CDR2: MNHEY, SVGAGI. CDR3 length: 11 residues. As DNA, the CDR3 is TGTGCCAGCAGTTACGAAGGTGGCTACACCTTC. Protein: CASSYEGGYTF.

The J gene is TRBJ2-2, the V gene TRBV6-6; D is uncertain. Trimming stripped 2 bases from V and 9 bases from J, with 7 bases between. Germline V CDR1 and CDR2: MNHNY, SVGAGI (reference sequence). The CDR3 sequence is 12 residues long. The CDR3 region has the DNA TGTGCCAGCAGTTACCTGGGCAGGGAGCTGTTTTTT. It codes for CASSYLGRELFF.

The chain employs TRBV5-4 and TRBJ2-1; D is possibly TRBD2 (6 bases). CDR3 size: 13 residues. The V end lost 4 bases, the J end lost 9 bases, and 14 bases lay between the germline ends. CDR1 is SGHNT and CDR2 is YYREEE in the germline V gene (reference sequence). The CDR3 loop is CASSGEEQGEQFF. The CDR3 DNA sequence: TGTGCCAGCAGCGGGGAGGAGCAGGGTGAGCAGTTCTTC.

This chain links TRBV9 with TRBJ2-3; 10 positions agree with TRBD2. Germline CDR1 and CDR2: SGDLS and YYNGEE. The CDR3 spans 17 residues. The junction had 8 bases not matched to a gene; V was cut back by 0 bases and J by 4 bases. CDR3: CASSVASSGGKADTQYF. The DNA of the CDR3 is TGTGCCAGCAGCGTAGCGTCTAGCGGGGGAAAGGCAGATACGCAGTATTTT.

On this clone: A much larger clone is a single base away; this may be a read error. This chain joins TRBV7-9 and TRBJ2-1; D remains unclear. This CDR3 is 11 amino acids long. The V end lost 4 bases, the J end lost 8 bases, and 6 bases lay between the germline ends. Germline lookup yields CDR1 SEHNR and CDR2 FQNEAQ (reference sequence). CDR3 protein: CASSYRDEQFF. The CDR3 DNA follows: TGTGCCAGCAGCTATAGGGATGAGCAGTTCTTC.

V gene TRBV7-2 combines with J gene TRBJ1-5; a possible D gene is TRBD1 (5 bases). CDR1 and CDR2 from the germline V gene are SGHTA and FQGNSA. There are 16 residues in the CDR3. Trimming removed 2 bases from V and 4 bases from J, with 15 bases in between. CDR3 DNA: TGTGCCAGCAGCTTACGATTGGGGGGATCGAATCAGCCCCAGCATTTT. Translated, it gives CASSLRLGGSNQPQHF.

The chain combines TRBV30 with TRBJ1-1; 10 nucleotides line up with TRBD1. This CDR3 has 13 amino acids. CDR1 and CDR2 from the germline V gene are GTSNPN and SVGIG (reference sequence). The J segment lost 3 bases and the V segment lost 7 bases, leaving 5 bases of the junction unmatched. The CDR3, as DNA: TGTGCCTTGACAGGGGGCTGGGACACTGAAGCTTTCTTT. Its protein product is CALTGGWDTEAFF.

The V call is TRBV18, the J call TRBJ1-4, with D uncertain. The V gene lost 1 base and the J gene lost 4 bases, with 10 bases spanning the gap. CDR1 is KGHSH and CDR2 is LQKENI in the germline V gene. The CDR3 runs 15 residues. The CDR3 DNA reads TGTGCCAGCTCACCACGGGCGGCTAATAATGAAAAACTGTTTTTT. The encoded protein is CASSPRAANNEKLFF.

The chain links TRBV11-3 to TRBJ2-4, with D possibly TRBD2 on 6 matching bases. The CDR3 runs to 13 residues. Trimming removed 5 bases at V and 5 bases at J, with 10 bases between. CDR1 is SGHNT and CDR2 is YENEEA in the germline V gene. CDR3 sequence reads: CASSKWGENIQYF. The CDR3 coding sequence is TGTGCCAGCAGCAAATGGGGGGAAAACATTCAGTACTTC.

The CDR3 region has the DNA TGTGCCAGCAGCTTAGGTGTTCCTAGGACTGAAGCTTTCTTT. Translation gives CASSLGVPRTEAFF. The chain uses TRBV11-2 and TRBJ1-1, with D unclear. The length of the CDR3 is 14 residues. CDR1 and CDR2 from the germline V gene are SGHAT and FQNNGV. V was shortened by 1 base and J by 5 bases, with 11 bases between the two germline ends. The full variable domain, with the rest looked up from reference TRBV11-2 and TRBJ1-1, is EAGVAQSPRYKIIEKRQSVAFWCNPISGHATLYWYQQILGQGPKLLIQFQNNGVVDDSQLPKDRFSAERLKGVDSTLKIQPAKLEDSAVYLCASSLGVPRTEAFFGQGTRLTVV.

This chain links TRBV7-9 with TRBJ1-4, with 9 bases identical to TRBD1. J was trimmed by 8 bases and V by 5 bases; bases with no gene match: 6. This CDR3 is 14 amino acids long. Germline lookup yields CDR1 SEHNR and CDR2 FQNEAQ (reference sequence). The CDR3 spells CASSPGQGREKLFF. DNA of the CDR3: TGTGCCAGCAGCCCGGGACAGGGAAGAGAAAAACTGTTTTTT.

This clone was seen a handful of times. The chain links TRBV5-1 to TRBJ1-5; D ambiguous. This CDR3 comprises 13 residues. Germline V CDR1 and CDR2: SGHRS, YFSETQ. V lost 0 bases and J lost 7, with 8 bases in between. This chain's CDR3 is CASSLEGYQPQHF. Written as DNA, the CDR3 is TGCGCCAGCAGCTTGGAAGGGTACCAGCCCCAGCATTTT.

The chain recombines TRBV7-6 with TRBJ1-2; 10 bases map to TRBD1. The CDR3 has 14 residues. J was trimmed by 4 bases and V by 5 bases; bases with no gene match: 4. CDR1 is SGHVS and CDR2 is FNYEAQ in the germline V gene. Written as DNA, the CDR3 is TGTGCCAGCAGCGACAGGGGGCTGAGCTATGGCTACACCTTC. It specifies CASSDRGLSYGYTF.

The chain uses TRBV4-2 and TRBJ1-3, with 9 bases fitting TRBD1. V gave up 4 bases and J gave up 8 bases; unmatched junction bases: 6. The CDR3 contains 14 residues. Germline V gives CDR1 LGHNA, CDR2 YNFKEQ. The CDR3 spells CASSPRTGDDTIYF. The CDR3 DNA sequence: TGTGCCAGCAGCCCCCGGACAGGGGATGACACCATATATTTT.

This clone was counted once. This chain links TRBV6-1 with TRBJ2-7; unclear D gene. In germline, CDR1 is MNHNS, CDR2 SASEGT. The CDR3 has 15 residues. V was cut by 2 bases and J by 0 bases, with 11 bases left in between. CDR3 coding DNA: TGTGCCAGCAGTGAAAGGCCAGTGAGCTCCTACGAGCAGTACTTC. It codes for CASSERPVSSYEQYF.

V and J are TRBV27 and TRBJ2-3; 12 positions match TRBD2. Germline V CDR1 and CDR2: MNHEY, SMNVEV (reference sequence). With 3 bases clipped from V and 4 bases from J, the junction kept 8 bases outside the gene matches. This CDR3 contains 17 residues. Written as DNA, the CDR3 is TGTGCCAGCAGTTTCCTTGGTCTAGCGGGGGGGCCAGATACGCAGTATTTT. Its translation: CASSFLGLAGGPDTQYF.

The chain has TRBV6-6 and TRBJ1-2; D call uncertain. The germline gives CDR1 MNHNY, CDR2 SVGAGI (reference sequence). Trimming removed 2 bases at V and 13 bases at J, with 17 bases between. The CDR3 loop spans 13 amino acids. The CDR3 is CASSYNLGSSATF. The CDR3 coding sequence is TGTGCCAGCAGTTACAACCTGGGCAGCTCAGCCACCTTC.

The gene calls are TRBV9 and TRBJ2-3; D might be TRBD1 (5 bases). V lost 0 bases and J lost 1, with 9 bases in between. The CDR3 runs 15 residues. Germline V gives CDR1 SGDLS, CDR2 YYNGEE. The CDR3 here is CASSVGGAGTDTQYF. Written as DNA, the CDR3 is TGTGCCAGCAGCGTAGGGGGCGCTGGCACAGATACGCAGTATTTT.

By proportion, this clone is medium-sized. This chain links TRBV25-1 with TRBJ2-7; unclear D gene. The CDR3 length is 11 residues. Germline CDR1 is MGHDK and CDR2 is SYGVNS. Trimming cost V 3 bases and J 3 bases, with 3 bases left between them. CDR3 residues: CASSEGYEQYF. As DNA, the CDR3 is TGTGCCAGCAGTGAGGGCTACGAGCAGTACTTC.